Sequencing of this T cell receptor beta chain was carried out in a study of PD-1 blockade in classical Hodgkin lymphoma. Study results and caveats: Diminished baseline TCR diversity has been reported in newly diagnosed patients relative to healthy donors. Whereas CD4+ TCR diversity had risen significantly by C4D1, CD8+ TCR diversity had not.

J was trimmed by 6 bases and V by 0 bases; bases with no gene match: 7. The CDR3 consists of 15 residues. Germline-derived CDR1 and CDR2 are MGHRA and YSYEKL. Turning to this clone: Its antigen is unknown.

Each patient relapsed following autologous stem cell transplantation, and prior brentuximab vedotin exposure differed. The patients, who had relapsed/refractory classical Hodgkin lymphoma, achieved best responses of complete response, partial response or progressive disease. Measured with immunoSEQ multiplex PCR; TCRdb has only the in-frame clones, and not every one. The sample includes about 94,000 clones, about 91% of them seen just once. The chain uses TRBV4-1 and TRBJ2-7; 8 bases fit TRBD1. The sample consisted of peripheral blood mononuclear cells (PBMCs), taken before the second cycle of nivolumab. This TCR derives from a human donor with classical Hodgkin lymphoma. The CDR3 region is CASSQEPIQGAEQYF. CDR3 bases: TGCGCCAGCAGCCAAGAGCCGATCCAGGGGGCCGAGCAGTACTTC.